This T cell receptor beta chain was sequenced during a study of CD8 T cells in Susac syndrome. This clonotype has only one observation. Germline CDR1 and CDR2: SQVTM and ANQGSEA. Trimming cost V 4 bases and J 3 bases, with 11 bases left between them. This CDR3 has 13 amino acids. From blood CD8+ and CD4+ T cells, the TCR beta chain was sequenced. Negative magnetic isolation gave CD8+ and CD4+ cells; FACS enriched CD8+ TEMRA. Random hexamers were used to reverse transcribe the RNA input (about 0.5 to 1 ug). TCR beta CDR3 was amplified by immunoSEQ multiplex PCR. This amplification extended across 54 Vbeta and 13 Jbeta segments. TCRdb recomputed calls from the immunoSEQ multiplex PCR reads with MiXCR, one row per CDR3 protein. The table has approximately 200,000 distinct CDR3 sequences, about 95% seen once.

The sequenced material came from CD4+ T cells from PBMCs. This rearrangement joins TRBV29-1 to TRBJ2-3; TRBD2 is a possible D gene (6 bases). This clonotype was obtained from a human donor with multiple sclerosis. The CDR3 protein is CSVGGVRTDTQYF. DNA of the CDR3: TGCAGCGTTGGCGGGGTTAGAACAGATACGCAGTATTTT.